One sample yielded the 5 T cell receptor beta chains listed below, sequenced in a study of long-term antiretroviral therapy in people with HIV. Investigators performed immunoSEQ version v3.0 at survey level. Sequenced by immunoSEQ multiplex PCR; TCRdb stores in-frame clones only, minus some. The sample lists under 8,500 clones; 80% to 90% were seen once. This specimen was unsorted PBMCs, taken 3.7 years after starting antiretroviral therapy. The receptor set was obtained from a woman between 45 and 60 years old with HIV.

This clone occurred once. CDR3 sequence: CASRATKGYTF. CDR3 DNA sequence: TGTGCCAGTAGAGCTACTAAAGGCTACACCTTC. This chain joins TRBV19 and TRBJ1-2; no clear D gene. This CDR3 is 11 amino acids long. The V gene lost 6 bases and the J gene lost 8 bases, with 10 bases spanning the gap. Per the germline V gene, CDR1 is LNHDA and CDR2 is SQIVND (reference sequence).

The chain carries TRBV7-2 and TRBJ2-1; TRBD2 matches at 9 bases. Trimming at V came to 5 bases and at J to 5 bases, leaving 10 bases not matched to a gene. The CDR3 contains 16 residues. Germline lookup yields CDR1 SGHTA and CDR2 FQGNSA. The CDR3 sequence is CASSGGGTSRNNEQFF. The CDR3, as DNA: TGTGCCAGCAGCGGGGGGGGGACTAGCAGAAACAATGAGCAGTTCTTC.

V and J are TRBV29-1 and TRBJ2-3, with 7 bases fitting TRBD2. The germline CDR1 and CDR2 sequences are SQVTM and ANQGSEA. The J segment lost 3 bases and the V segment lost 7 bases, leaving 7 bases of the junction unmatched. CDR3 size: 13 residues. CDR3 nucleotides: TGCAGCGATCGGCGGGAGTTAACAGATACGCAGTATTTT. Protein product: CSDRRELTDTQYF.

V usage is TRBV7-3 and J usage is TRBJ2-1, with D possibly TRBD2 on 5 matching bases. Trimming cost V 4 bases and J 7 bases, with 17 bases left between them. Per the germline V gene, CDR1 is SGHTA and CDR2 is FQGTGA. The CDR3 runs to 15 residues. The CDR3 sequence: CASSSLAGPGNEQFF. For the CDR3, the DNA is TGTGCCAGCAGCTCCCTCGCGGGCCCGGGGAATGAGCAGTTCTTC.

This clone has a handful of counts. The rearrangement joins TRBV28 to TRBJ1-5; tentatively, D is TRBD1 (5 bases). Trimming removed 5 bases from V and 3 bases from J, with 14 bases in between. This CDR3 contains 15 residues. CDR1 is MDHEN and CDR2 is SYDVKM in the germline V gene. CDR3 coding DNA: TGTGCCAGCAGTGTCGAACAGGAGATCAATCAGCCCCAGCATTTT. Amino acid sequence: CASSVEQEINQPQHF.